This T cell receptor (beta chain) was obtained from a study of blood T cell repertoires in COVID-19. Study as a whole: Some COVID-19 samples were acute and others convalescent; all came from the United States, Italy and Spain. Sample material is recorded as cDNA or gDNA derived from T cells, B-cell-depleted T cells, or PBMCs.

In assigning cohorts, the study relied on participant-reported clinical history. Symptom resolution, clearance, or two negative PCRs marked the recovered donors of Cohort 3. Germline assignment: CDR1 MNHNY and CDR2 SVGAGI (reference sequence). The CDR3 loop spans 15 amino acids. V shed 7 bases and J 3 bases; nucleotides not matched to a gene: 9. Sequencing used immunoSEQ multiplex PCR; TCRdb keeps in-frame clones, though not all of them. The repertoire holds about 300,000 clones, with roughly 86% as singletons. The chain employs TRBV6-6 and TRBJ2-3, with 8 bases matching TRBD1. The clonotype comes from a woman between 18 and 29 years old who had recovered from COVID-19. The specimen sequenced was PBMCs or T cells enriched from blood (not recorded which). This CDR3 is CASKDRVGGTDTQYF. The DNA of the CDR3 is TGTGCCAGCAAGGACAGGGTGGGTGGTACAGATACGCAGTATTTT.